These 9 T cell receptor beta chains were all obtained from the same sample, sequenced in a study of CD8+CD57+ T cells in acquired aplastic anemia. Both TCR beta VDJ combination and CDR3 sequence profiling were carried out. Genomic DNA was the template for this profiling. TCRdb re-called the reads with MiXCR, one entry per CDR3 protein. The sample holds about 190,000 distinct CDR3 sequences, 50% to 55% seen once. Sequenced material: sorted CD4+, CD8+, or CD8+CD57+ T cells (not recorded which) from PBMCs. Receptor source: a human donor in good health, serving as a control.

The rearrangement joins TRBV7-3 to TRBJ2-7; the D is unclear. The CDR3 runs 15 residues. In germline, CDR1 is SGHTA, CDR2 FQGTGA. Trimming took off 0 bases at V and 3 bases at J, with 12 bases between the two ends. The chain's CDR3 is CASSLTGRAYYEQYF. The CDR3 nucleotides read TGTGCCAGCAGCTTAACCGGTCGAGCGTACTACGAGCAGTACTTC.

The CDR3 coding sequence is TGTGCCAGCAGCTTTGGGACGGTCAATCAGCCCCAGCATTTT. Its protein is CASSFGTVNQPQHF. V usage is TRBV7-9 and J usage is TRBJ1-5, with D perhaps TRBD1 (5 bases). This CDR3 is 14 amino acids long. V was clipped by 3 bases and J by 3 bases, with 9 bases between them. Germline V lookup: CDR1 SEHNR, CDR2 FQNEAQ (reference sequence).

In this sample, this clonotype turned up once. V usage is TRBV2 and J usage is TRBJ2-7; 7 bases are a match to TRBD2. This CDR3 region has 15 residues. V gave up 4 bases and J gave up 0 bases; unmatched junction bases: 6. Germline-derived CDR1 and CDR2 are SNHLY and FYNNEI. The CDR3 bases are TGTGCCAGCAGTGGACTAGCCGATAGCTCCTACGAGCAGTACTTC. Translating gives CASSGLADSSYEQYF.

There are many counts of this clonotype. The chain combines TRBV2 with TRBJ1-4; tentatively, D is TRBD1 (6 bases). V lost 8 bases, J lost 2 bases, and 15 bases lay in between. This CDR3 has 15 residues. Germline V gene lookup returns CDR1 SNHLY and CDR2 FYNNEI. CDR3 sequence: CASWGAGGTNEKLFF. CDR3 DNA: TGTGCCAGCTGGGGGGCGGGGGGGACTAATGAAAAACTGTTTTTT.

This clonotype was counted at least ten times. The chain carries TRBV6-5 and TRBJ2-1; 8 bases map to TRBD1. Per germline, CDR1 MNHEY and CDR2 SVGAGI. The CDR3 runs 16 residues. V lost 2 bases to trimming and J lost 6 bases; unmatched junction nucleotides: 9. This CDR3 is CASSYRRPDRGNEQFF. The CDR3 nucleotides are TGTGCCAGCAGTTACCGCCGGCCCGACAGGGGCAATGAGCAGTTCTTC.

V is TRBV15 and J is TRBJ2-1; D might be TRBD2 (6 bases). The length of the CDR3 is 15 residues. Trimming took 1 base from V and 3 from J, leaving 10 bases between them. Germline values: CDR1 LNHNV, CDR2 YYDKDF (reference sequence). The CDR3 bases are TGTGCCACCAGCAGAGGACTGGGGGGCTACAATGAGCAGTTCTTC. Encoded protein: CATSRGLGGYNEQFF.

The chain links TRBV10-3 to TRBJ1-2, with 9 bases identical to TRBD1. CDR1 is ENHRY and CDR2 is SYGVKD in the germline V gene. Trimming took 4 bases from V and 7 from J; bases not matched to a gene: 13. The CDR3 covers 16 residues. Here the CDR3 reads CAISGGTGLLRSGYTF. DNA of the CDR3: TGTGCCATCAGTGGCGGGACAGGGTTGCTAAGGTCTGGCTACACCTTC.

In the case of this clonotype: Sequence at one end of the junction differs from germline and may be a read error. V gene TRBV7-7 combines with J gene TRBJ2-2; 9 positions match TRBD2. The CDR3 contains 17 residues. CDR1 SSHAT and CDR2 FNYEAQ come from the germline V gene (reference sequence). CDR3 sequence reads: CASSLAGGGEITGELFF. The DNA for the CDR3 is TGTGCTAGCAGCTTAGCAGGCGGGGGGGAGATCACCGGGGAGCTGTTTTTT.

This sequence joins TRBV11-2 and TRBJ1-2; D is undetermined. The CDR3 is 12 amino acids. V was pared by 2 bases and J by 6 bases, with 7 bases between. CDR1 is SGHAT, CDR2 FQNNGV, per germline. DNA of the CDR3: TGTGCCAGCAGCTTAACCACTCATGGCTACACCTTC. Protein: CASSLTTHGYTF. Variable domain in full (rest from reference TRBV11-2 and TRBJ1-2): EAGVAQSPRYKIIEKRQSVAFWCNPISGHATLYWYQQILGQGPKLLIQFQNNGVVDDSQLPKDRFSAERLKGVDSTLKIQPAKLEDSAVYLCASSLTTHGYTFGSGTRLTVV.